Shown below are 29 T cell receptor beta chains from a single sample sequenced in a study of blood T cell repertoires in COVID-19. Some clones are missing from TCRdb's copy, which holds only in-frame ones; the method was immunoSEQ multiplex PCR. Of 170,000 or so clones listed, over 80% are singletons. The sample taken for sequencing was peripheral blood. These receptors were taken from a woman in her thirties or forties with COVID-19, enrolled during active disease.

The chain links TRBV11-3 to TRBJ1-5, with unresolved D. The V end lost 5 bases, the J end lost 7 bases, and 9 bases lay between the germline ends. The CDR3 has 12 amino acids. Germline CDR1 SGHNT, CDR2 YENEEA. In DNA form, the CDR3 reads TGTGCCAGCAGCCTGACTTGGCAGCCCCAGCATTTT. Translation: CASSLTWQPQHF.

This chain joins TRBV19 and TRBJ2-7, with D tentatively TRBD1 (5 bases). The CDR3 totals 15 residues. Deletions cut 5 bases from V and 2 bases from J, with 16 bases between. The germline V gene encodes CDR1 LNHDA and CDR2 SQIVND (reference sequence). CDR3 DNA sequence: TGTGCCAGTAGTGTAAGGGGTGACGGACCCTACGAGCAGTACTTC. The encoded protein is CASSVRGDGPYEQYF.

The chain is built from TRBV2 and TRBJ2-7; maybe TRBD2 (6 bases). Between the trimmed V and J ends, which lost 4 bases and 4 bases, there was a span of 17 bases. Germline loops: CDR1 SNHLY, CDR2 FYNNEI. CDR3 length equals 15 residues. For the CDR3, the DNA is TGTGCCAGCAGTGGGGGGGTCGTTTCGTCGTACGAGCAGTACTTC. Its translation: CASSGGVVSSYEQYF.

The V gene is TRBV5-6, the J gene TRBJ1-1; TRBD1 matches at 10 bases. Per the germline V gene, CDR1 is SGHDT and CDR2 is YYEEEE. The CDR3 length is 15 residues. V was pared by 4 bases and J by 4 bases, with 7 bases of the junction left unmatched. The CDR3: CASSQTGGFITEAFF. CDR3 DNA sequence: TGTGCCAGCAGCCAGACAGGGGGCTTCATCACTGAAGCTTTCTTT.

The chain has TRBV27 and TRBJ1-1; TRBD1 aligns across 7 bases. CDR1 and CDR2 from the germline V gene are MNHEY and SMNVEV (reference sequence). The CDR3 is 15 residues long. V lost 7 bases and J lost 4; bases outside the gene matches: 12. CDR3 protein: CASTRQGVRSTEAFF. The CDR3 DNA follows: TGTGCCAGCACGCGGCAGGGGGTGAGGAGCACTGAAGCTTTCTTT.

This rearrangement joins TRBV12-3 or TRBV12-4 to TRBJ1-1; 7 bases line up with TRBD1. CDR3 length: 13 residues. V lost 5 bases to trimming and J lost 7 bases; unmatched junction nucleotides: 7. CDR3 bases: TGTGCCAGCAGTCCCCAGGGGGTTAATGAAGCTTTCTTT. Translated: CASSPQGVNEAFF.

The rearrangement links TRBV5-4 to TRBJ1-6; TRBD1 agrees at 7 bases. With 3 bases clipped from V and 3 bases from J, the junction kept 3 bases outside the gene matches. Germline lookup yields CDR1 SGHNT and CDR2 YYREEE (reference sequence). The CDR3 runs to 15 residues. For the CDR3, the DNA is TGTGCCAGCAGCTCGAACAGGGGCTATAATTCACCCCTCCACTTT. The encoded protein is CASSSNRGYNSPLHF.

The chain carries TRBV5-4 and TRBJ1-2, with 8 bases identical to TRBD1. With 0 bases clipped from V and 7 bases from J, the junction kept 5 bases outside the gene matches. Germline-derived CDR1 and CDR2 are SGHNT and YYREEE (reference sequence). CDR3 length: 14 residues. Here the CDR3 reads CASSLDRGRSGYTF. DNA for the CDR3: TGTGCCAGCAGCTTGGACAGGGGGAGGAGTGGCTACACCTTC. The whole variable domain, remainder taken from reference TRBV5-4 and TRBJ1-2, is ETGVTQSPTHLIKTRGQQVTLRCSSQSGHNTVSWYQQALGQGPQFIFQYYREEENGRGNFPPRFSGLQFPNYSSELNVNALELDDSALYLCASSLDRGRSGYTFGSGTRLTVV.

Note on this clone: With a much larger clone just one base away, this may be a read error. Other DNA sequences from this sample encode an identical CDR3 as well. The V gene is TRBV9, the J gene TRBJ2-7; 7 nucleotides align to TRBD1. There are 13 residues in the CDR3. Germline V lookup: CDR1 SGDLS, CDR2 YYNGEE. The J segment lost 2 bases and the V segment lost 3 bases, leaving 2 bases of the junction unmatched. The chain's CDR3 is CASSGQGAYEQYF. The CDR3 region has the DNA TGTGCCAGCAGCGGGCAGGGGGCCTACGAGCAGTACTTC.

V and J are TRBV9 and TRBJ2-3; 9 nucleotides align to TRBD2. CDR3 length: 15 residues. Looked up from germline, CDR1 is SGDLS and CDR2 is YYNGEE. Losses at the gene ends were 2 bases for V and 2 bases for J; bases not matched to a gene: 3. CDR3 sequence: CASSVAGGITDTQYF. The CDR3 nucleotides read TGTGCCAGCAGCGTTGCGGGGGGGATCACAGATACGCAGTATTTT.

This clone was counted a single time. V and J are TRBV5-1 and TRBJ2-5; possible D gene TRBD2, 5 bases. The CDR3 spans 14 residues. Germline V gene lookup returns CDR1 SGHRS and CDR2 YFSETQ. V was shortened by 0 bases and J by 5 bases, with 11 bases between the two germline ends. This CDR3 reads CASSLGEGEETQYF. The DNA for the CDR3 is TGCGCCAGCAGCTTGGGTGAGGGCGAGGAGACCCAGTACTTC. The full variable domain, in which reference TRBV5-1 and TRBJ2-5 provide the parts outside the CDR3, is KAGVTQTPRYLIKTRGQQVTLSCSPISGHRSVSWYQQTPGQGLQFLFEYFSETQRNKGNFPGRFSGRQFSNSRSEMNVSTLELGDSALYLCASSLGEGEETQYFGPGTRLLVL.

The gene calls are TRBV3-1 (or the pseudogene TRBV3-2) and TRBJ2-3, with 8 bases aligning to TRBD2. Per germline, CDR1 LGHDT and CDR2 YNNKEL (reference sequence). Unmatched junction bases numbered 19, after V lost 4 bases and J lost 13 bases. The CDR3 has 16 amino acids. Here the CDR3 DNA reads TGTGCCAGCAGCCCCCTCCGGGGGGGCGCTGGGTCTGGGGAGTATTTT. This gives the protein CASSPLRGGAGSGEYF.

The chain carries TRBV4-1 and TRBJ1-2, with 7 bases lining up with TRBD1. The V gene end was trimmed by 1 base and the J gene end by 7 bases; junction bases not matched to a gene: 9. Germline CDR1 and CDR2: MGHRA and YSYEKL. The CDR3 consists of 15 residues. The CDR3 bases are TGCGCCAGCAGCCAAGGTGTAGGGGGCATTTCTGGCTACACCTTC. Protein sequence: CASSQGVGGISGYTF.

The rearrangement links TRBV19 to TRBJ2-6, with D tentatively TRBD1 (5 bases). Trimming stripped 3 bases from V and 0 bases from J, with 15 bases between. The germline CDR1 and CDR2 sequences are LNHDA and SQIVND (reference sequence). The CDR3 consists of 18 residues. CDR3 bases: TGTGCCAGTAGTATCTCGCCAGGGTCCAGCTCTGGGGCCAACGTCCTGACTTTC. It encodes CASSISPGSSSGANVLTF.

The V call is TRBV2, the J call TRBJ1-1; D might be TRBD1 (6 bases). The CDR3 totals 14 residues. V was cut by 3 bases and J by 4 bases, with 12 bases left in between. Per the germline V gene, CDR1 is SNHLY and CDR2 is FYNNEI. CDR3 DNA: TGTGCCAGCAGTGACGACAGGAAGAGCACTGAAGCTTTCTTT. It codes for CASSDDRKSTEAFF.

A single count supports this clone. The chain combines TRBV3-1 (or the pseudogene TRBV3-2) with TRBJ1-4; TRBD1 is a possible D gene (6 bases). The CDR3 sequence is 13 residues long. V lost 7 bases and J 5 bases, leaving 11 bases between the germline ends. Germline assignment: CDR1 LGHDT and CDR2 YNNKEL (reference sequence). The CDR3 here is CASKQGLNEKLFF. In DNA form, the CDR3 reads TGTGCCAGCAAACAGGGATTAAATGAAAAACTGTTTTTT.

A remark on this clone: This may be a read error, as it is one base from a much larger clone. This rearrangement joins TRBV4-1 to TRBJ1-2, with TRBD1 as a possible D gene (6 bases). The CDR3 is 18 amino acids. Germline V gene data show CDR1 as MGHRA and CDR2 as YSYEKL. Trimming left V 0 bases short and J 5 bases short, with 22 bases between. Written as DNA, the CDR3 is TGCGCCAGCAGCCAAGACATTCGGCCGGGGGGGGCAGCTTATGGCTACACCTTC. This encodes CASSQDIRPGGAAYGYTF.

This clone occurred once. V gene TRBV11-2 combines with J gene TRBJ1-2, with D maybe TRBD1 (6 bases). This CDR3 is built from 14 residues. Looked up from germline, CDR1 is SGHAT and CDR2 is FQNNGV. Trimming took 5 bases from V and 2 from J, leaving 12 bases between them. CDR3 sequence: CASSQSTGNYGYTF. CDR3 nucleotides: TGTGCCAGCAGCCAATCTACAGGGAACTATGGCTACACCTTC.

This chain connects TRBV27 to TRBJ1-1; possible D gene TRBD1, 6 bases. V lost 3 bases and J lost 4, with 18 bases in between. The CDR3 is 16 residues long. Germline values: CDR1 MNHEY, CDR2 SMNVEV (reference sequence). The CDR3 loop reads CASSFRSTGTLTEAFF. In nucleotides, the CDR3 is TGTGCCAGCAGTTTCAGGTCGACAGGCACTCTCACTGAAGCTTTCTTT.

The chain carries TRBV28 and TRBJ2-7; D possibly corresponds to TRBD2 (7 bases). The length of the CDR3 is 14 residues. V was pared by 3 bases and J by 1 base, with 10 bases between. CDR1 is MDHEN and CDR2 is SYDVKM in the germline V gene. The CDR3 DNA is TGTGCCAGCAGTTTCAGGGGACTATCCTACGAGCAGTACTTC. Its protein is CASSFRGLSYEQYF.

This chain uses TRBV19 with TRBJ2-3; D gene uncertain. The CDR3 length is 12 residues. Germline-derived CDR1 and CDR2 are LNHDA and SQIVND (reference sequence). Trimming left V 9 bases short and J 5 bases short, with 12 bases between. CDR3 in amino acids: CASNPPGDTQYF. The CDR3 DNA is TGTGCCAGCAACCCCCCCGGAGATACGCAGTATTTT.

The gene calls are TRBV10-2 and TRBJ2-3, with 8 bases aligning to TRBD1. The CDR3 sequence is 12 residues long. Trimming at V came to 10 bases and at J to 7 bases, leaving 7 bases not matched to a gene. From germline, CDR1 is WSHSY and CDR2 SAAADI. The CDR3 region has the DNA TGCGCCACCTCTGACAGGGGATATACGCAGTATTTT. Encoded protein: CATSDRGYTQYF.

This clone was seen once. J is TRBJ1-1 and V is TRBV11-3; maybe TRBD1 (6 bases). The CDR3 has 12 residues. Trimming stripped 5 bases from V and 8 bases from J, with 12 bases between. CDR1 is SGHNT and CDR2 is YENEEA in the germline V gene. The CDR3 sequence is CASSDGTTEAFF. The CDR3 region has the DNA TGTGCCAGCAGCGATGGGACAACCGAAGCTTTCTTT.

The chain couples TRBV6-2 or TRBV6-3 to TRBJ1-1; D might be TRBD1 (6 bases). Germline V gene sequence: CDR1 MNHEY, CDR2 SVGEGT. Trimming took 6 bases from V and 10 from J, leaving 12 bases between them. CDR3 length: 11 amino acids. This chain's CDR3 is CASSPHRVAFF. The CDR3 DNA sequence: TGTGCCAGCAGCCCTCACAGGGTAGCTTTCTTT.

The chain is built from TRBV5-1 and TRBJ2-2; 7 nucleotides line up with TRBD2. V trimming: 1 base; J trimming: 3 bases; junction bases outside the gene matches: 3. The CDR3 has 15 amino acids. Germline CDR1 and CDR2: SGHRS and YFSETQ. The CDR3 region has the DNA TGCGCCAGCAGCTTGAGACTAGCAGACACCGGGGAGCTGTTTTTT. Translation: CASSLRLADTGELFF.

The CDR3 protein is CASSLLQLDTQYF. As DNA, the CDR3 is TGTGCCAGCAGCTTACTGCAACTTGATACGCAGTATTTT. The V call is TRBV7-8, the J call TRBJ2-3; D is uncertain. Trimming removed 2 bases from V and 6 bases from J, with 9 bases in between. This CDR3 spans 13 amino acids. Germline lookup yields CDR1 SGHVS and CDR2 FQNEAQ.

CDR3 coding DNA: TGCGCCAGCAGTTCTGGAGGGAGCAATCAGCCCCAGCATTTT. Translating it yields CASSSGGSNQPQHF. The chain has TRBV10-1 and TRBJ1-5; D is unresolved. V was clipped by 5 bases and J by 1 base, with 9 bases between them. There are 14 residues in the CDR3. From germline, CDR1 is WNHNN and CDR2 SYGVQD (reference sequence).

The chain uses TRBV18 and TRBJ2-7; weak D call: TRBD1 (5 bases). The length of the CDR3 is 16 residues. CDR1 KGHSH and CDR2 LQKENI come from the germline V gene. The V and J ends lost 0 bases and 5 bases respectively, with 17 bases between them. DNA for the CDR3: TGTGCCAGCTCACCACCTAAGGGGAAGATCGGCAACGAGCAGTACTTC. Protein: CASSPPKGKIGNEQYF.

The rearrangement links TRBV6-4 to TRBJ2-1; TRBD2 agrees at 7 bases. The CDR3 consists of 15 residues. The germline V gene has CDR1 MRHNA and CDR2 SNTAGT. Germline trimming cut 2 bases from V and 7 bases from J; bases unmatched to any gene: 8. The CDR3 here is CASSDGPSGQNEQFF. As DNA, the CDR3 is TGTGCCAGCAGTGACGGTCCTAGCGGCCAAAATGAGCAGTTCTTC.